The 11 T cell receptor beta chains reported below all come from one sample, sequenced in a study of T cell repertoires in cytomegalovirus infection. TCRdb used MiXCR to reprocess the reads, holding one entry per CDR3 protein. The table records 700,000 to 900,000 distinct CDR3 sequences, 25% to 35% of them present only once. Their antigens are not known. The specimen comprised cultured CD8+ T cells from PBMCs, sampled from culture after CMV antigen stimulation. These receptors were taken from a human donor in good health (CMV status not recorded). Some clones in this sample may be carry-over from other donors' samples.

This clonotype was detected once. The chain carries TRBV19 and TRBJ1-1; perhaps TRBD1 as D (5 bases). The germline V and J ends were trimmed by 5 bases and 8 bases, with 12 bases remaining between them. CDR3 size: 12 residues. Germline lookup yields CDR1 LNHDA and CDR2 SQIVND (reference sequence). CDR3 sequence (DNA): TGTGCCAGTAGTGTCGCGCGGGGGGAAGCTTTCTTT. This sequence encodes CASSVARGEAFF.

DNA of the CDR3: TGTGCCAGCTCACCACCGTCTGCCTTGGAGGGCTACACCTTC. It specifies CASSPPSALEGYTF. This rearrangement joins TRBV18 to TRBJ1-2; D is ambiguous. The CDR3 sequence is 14 residues long. Germline V gene lookup returns CDR1 KGHSH and CDR2 LQKENI. V was trimmed by 0 bases and J by 8 bases, leaving 13 bases between them.

This clonotype appeared a few times. This chain joins TRBV4-1 and TRBJ1-2; a possible D gene is TRBD1 (6 bases). The V gene lost 1 base and the J gene lost 8 bases, with 14 bases spanning the gap. This CDR3 contains 14 residues. Looked up from germline, CDR1 is MGHRA and CDR2 is YSYEKL. The DNA for the CDR3 is TGCGCCAGCAGCCAAGTTTTGGGACAAAGGGGCTACACCTTC. The encoded protein is CASSQVLGQRGYTF.

The table lists this clonotype with a few counts. This chain connects TRBV7-8 to TRBJ2-2; 9 nucleotides match TRBD1. V lost 5 bases, J lost 7 bases, and 11 bases stayed unmatched. CDR3 length equals 16 residues. Germline CDR1 and CDR2: SGHVS and FQNEAQ. This CDR3 is CASSLLTQGADGELFF. CDR3 DNA sequence: TGTGCCAGCAGCCTATTAACACAGGGGGCGGACGGGGAGCTGTTTTTT.

The V and J genes are TRBV12-3 or TRBV12-4 and TRBJ2-1; D not resolved. Trimming removed 0 bases at V and 2 bases at J, with 8 bases between. The CDR3 sequence is 15 residues long. This CDR3 reads CASSLAGYTYNEQFF. CDR3 in DNA: TGTGCCAGCAGTTTAGCAGGGTATACCTACAATGAGCAGTTCTTC.

The chain combines TRBV7-3 with TRBJ2-1; D not certain. This CDR3 contains 15 residues. The V gene's germline CDR1 is SGHTA and CDR2 FQGTGA. Trimming removed 2 bases at V and 5 bases at J, with 13 bases between. The CDR3 loop is CASSLDGEGDNEQFF. The DNA of the CDR3 is TGTGCCAGCAGCTTAGACGGCGAAGGAGACAATGAGCAGTTCTTC. Full variable domain (outside the CDR3, taken from reference TRBV7-3 and TRBJ2-1): GAGVSQTPSNKVTEKGKYVELRCDPISGHTALYWYRQSLGQGPEFLIYFQGTGAADDSGLPNDRFFAVRPEGSVSTLKIQRTERGDSAVYLCASSLDGEGDNEQFFGPGTRLTVL.

This clonotype was seen repeatedly, ten times or more. The rearrangement uses TRBV7-2 and TRBJ1-4; D gene unclear. From germline, CDR1 is SGHTA and CDR2 FQGNSA. V was cut by 4 bases and J by 0 bases, with 9 bases left in between. The CDR3 extends over 15 amino acids. The CDR3 reads CASSSGPATNEKLFF. CDR3 nucleotides: TGTGCCAGCAGCTCAGGCCCTGCAACTAATGAAAAACTGTTTTTT.

This clonotype was recorded a few times. The rearrangement uses TRBV12-3 or TRBV12-4 and TRBJ1-1, with a tentative D call TRBD1 (5 bases). CDR3 length equals 15 residues. Trimming cost V 2 bases and J 1 base, with 11 bases left between them. The CDR3 region is CASSLWGNRNTEAFF. DNA for the CDR3: TGTGCCAGCAGTTTATGGGGGAATAGGAACACTGAAGCTTTCTTT.

Comments on this clonotype: A much more abundant neighbour one base away suggests this may be a read error. This chain connects TRBV7-8 to TRBJ2-1; maybe TRBD2 (7 bases). This CDR3 has 16 amino acids. Germline V gene sequence: CDR1 SGHVS, CDR2 FQNEAQ. V lost 9 bases, J lost 5 bases, and 23 bases lay in between. CDR3 sequence (DNA): TGTGCCAGGAGCCGCGATAAAAGGGGGGGTCACAATGAGCAGTTCTTC. It translates to CARSRDKRGGHNEQFF.

This clonotype occurred many times. The J gene is TRBJ2-5, the V gene TRBV12-3 or TRBV12-4; D may be TRBD1 or TRBD2 (5 bases each). The CDR3 extends over 12 amino acids. Trimming pared 8 bases from V and 5 bases from J, leaving 12 bases between. The CDR3 nucleotides are TGTGCCAGCCTCGGGACGGAGGAGACCCAGTACTTC. It codes for CASLGTEETQYF.

V is TRBV25-1 and J is TRBJ1-6, with a tentative D call TRBD1 (6 bases). CDR1 is MGHDK and CDR2 is SYGVNS in the germline V gene. This CDR3 contains 17 residues. V was shortened by 4 bases and J by 5 bases, with 18 bases between the two germline ends. The CDR3 DNA sequence: TGTGCCAGCAGTGCCACCCAGTCCTACAGGGATAATTCACCCCTCCACTTT. This encodes CASSATQSYRDNSPLHF. Drawing the rest from reference TRBV25-1 and TRBJ1-6, the complete variable domain is EADIYQTPRYLVIGTGKKITLECSQTMGHDKMYWYQQDPGMELHLIHYSYGVNSTEKGDLSSESTVSRIRTEHFPLTLESARPSHTSQYLCASSATQSYRDNSPLHFGNGTRLTVT.